This T cell receptor beta chain was retrieved from a study of graft-versus-host responses after intestinal transplantation. Study-wide results and caveats: The marrow of recipients harbored GvH clones, and ileum or blood showed some of them first.

The V and J ends lost 0 bases and 4 bases respectively, with 1 base between them. CDR1 SGHAT and CDR2 FQNNGV come from the germline V gene. The length of the CDR3 is 12 residues. With respect to this clone: Its antigen is as yet unknown.

Data came from immunoSEQ multiplex PCR; TCRdb stores just in-frame clones and leaves some out. The sample yields almost 70,000 clones, 80% to 95% seen once. This rearrangement joins TRBV11-2 to TRBJ2-1; D gene ambiguous. The origin of this receptor is a human patient who received an intestinal transplant, so some T cells may come from the graft donor. The source material was bone marrow, sampled 700 to 850 days after intestinal transplantation. The DNA for the CDR3 is TGTGCCAGCAGCTTAGAATACAATGAGCAGTTCTTC. Protein sequence: CASSLEYNEQFF.